This TCR beta chain was sequenced in a study of T cells in Graves' hyperthyroidism and ophthalmopathy. Notes on the study in general: Ophthalmopathy stood apart from stable hyperthyroidism in a 13 V-J model. Blood held most thyroid clonotypes expanded above 0.001 frequency.

Clinical symptoms, serum thyroxine and TRAb, thyroid ultrasound and orbital computed tomography were used for the diagnoses. This clonotype was seen a few times. The antigen is not known. The CDR3 is 12 amino acids. Germline trimming cut 3 bases from V and 10 bases from J; bases unmatched to any gene: 5. The germline gives CDR1 GTSNPN, CDR2 SVGIG (reference sequence). Researchers amplified the TCR beta CDR3 regions from RNA transcripts. RT-PCR in the first round (using the HTBI primer set) targeted the TCR CDR3. TCRdb re-called the multiplex PCR reads through MiXCR, storing one row per CDR3 protein. The sample lists 700,000 or so distinct CDR3 sequences, about 14% occurring once.

The receptor was isolated from a woman aged 45-59 years with Graves' ophthalmopathy. V usage is TRBV30 and J usage is TRBJ2-1, with TRBD1 identical over 8 bases. The sequenced material came from blood. CDR3 region: CAWRAGGWEQFF. The DNA of the CDR3 is TGTGCCTGGAGGGCAGGGGGCTGGGAGCAGTTCTTC. Combining the CDR3 with reference TRBV30 and TRBJ2-1 gives the whole variable domain SQTIHQWPATLVQPVGSPLSLECTVEGTSNPNLYWYRQAAGRGLQLLFYSVGIGQISSEVPQNLSASRPQDRQFILSSKKLLLSDSGFYLCAWRAGGWEQFFGPGTRLTVL.